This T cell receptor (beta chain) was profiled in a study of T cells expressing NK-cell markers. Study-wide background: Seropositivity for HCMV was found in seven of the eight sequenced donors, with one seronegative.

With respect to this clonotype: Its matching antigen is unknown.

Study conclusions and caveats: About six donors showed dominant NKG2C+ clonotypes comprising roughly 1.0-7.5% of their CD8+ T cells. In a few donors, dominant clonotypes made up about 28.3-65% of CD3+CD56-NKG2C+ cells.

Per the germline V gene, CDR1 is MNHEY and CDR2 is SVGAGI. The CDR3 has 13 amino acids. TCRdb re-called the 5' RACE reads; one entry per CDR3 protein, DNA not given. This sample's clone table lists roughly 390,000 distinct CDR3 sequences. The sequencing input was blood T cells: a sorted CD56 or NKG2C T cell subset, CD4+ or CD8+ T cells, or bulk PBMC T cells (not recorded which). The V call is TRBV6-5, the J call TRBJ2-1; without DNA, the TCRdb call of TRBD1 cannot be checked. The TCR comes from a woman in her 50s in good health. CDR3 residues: CASRDIYDNEQFF.